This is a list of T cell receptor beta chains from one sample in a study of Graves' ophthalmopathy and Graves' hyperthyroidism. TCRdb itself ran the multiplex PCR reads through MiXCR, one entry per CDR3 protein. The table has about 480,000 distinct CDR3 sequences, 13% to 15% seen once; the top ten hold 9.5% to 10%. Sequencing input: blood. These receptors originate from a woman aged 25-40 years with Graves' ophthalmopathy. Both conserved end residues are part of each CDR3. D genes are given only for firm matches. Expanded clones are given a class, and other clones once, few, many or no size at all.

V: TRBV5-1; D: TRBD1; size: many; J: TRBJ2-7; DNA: TGCGCCAGCAGCGAGTATATTGACAGGGCCGAGCAGTACTTC; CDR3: CASSEYIDRAEQYF
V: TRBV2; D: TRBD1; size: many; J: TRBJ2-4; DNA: TGTGCCAGCAGCCGACAGGGGGAGAGGAACATTCAGTACTTC; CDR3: CASSRQGERNIQYF
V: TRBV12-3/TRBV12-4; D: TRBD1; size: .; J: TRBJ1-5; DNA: TGTGCCAGCAGTTTCCGCCAGGGGGCTTTTAGCAATCAGCCCCAGCATTTT; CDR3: CASSFRQGAFSNQPQHF
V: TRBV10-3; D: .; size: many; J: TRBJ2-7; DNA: TGTGCCATCAGTGACAGAACCTACGAGCAGTACTTC; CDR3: CAISDRTYEQYF
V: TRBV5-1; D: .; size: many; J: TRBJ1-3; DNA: TGCGCCAGCAGCTTTCGGTCTAACTCTGGAAACACCATATATTTT; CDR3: CASSFRSNSGNTIYF
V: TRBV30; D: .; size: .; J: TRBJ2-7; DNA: TGTGCCTGGGGGCACAGGGCTCACGAGCAGTACTTC; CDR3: CAWGHRAHEQYF
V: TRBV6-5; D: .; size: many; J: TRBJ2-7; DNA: TGTGCCAGCAGTTACTCAGATACTAGGTCCTACGAGCAGTACTTC; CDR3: CASSYSDTRSYEQYF
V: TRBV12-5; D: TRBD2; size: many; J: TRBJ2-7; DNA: TGTGCTAGTGGTTTGGTACAAGCGGGGGGCACCTACGAGCAGTACTTC; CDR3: CASGLVQAGGTYEQYF
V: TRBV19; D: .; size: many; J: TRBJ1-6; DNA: TGTGCCAGTAGGACCCTCGAAGTCAATTCACCCCTCCACTTT; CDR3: CASRTLEVNSPLHF
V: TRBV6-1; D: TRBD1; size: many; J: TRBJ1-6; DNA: TGTGCCAGCAGTCGGGGACAGGGCTCACCCCTCCACTTT; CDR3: CASSRGQGSPLHF
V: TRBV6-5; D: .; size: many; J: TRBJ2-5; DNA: TGTGCCAGCAGTCTACAGGGATGGGAAGAGACCCAGTACTTC; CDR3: CASSLQGWEETQYF
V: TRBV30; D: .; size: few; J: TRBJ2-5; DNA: TGTGCCTGGGGTGGGGGACACTCTTCTCAAGAGACCCAGTACTTC; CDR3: CAWGGGHSSQETQYF
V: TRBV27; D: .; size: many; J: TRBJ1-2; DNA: TGTGCCAGTTCGCCTGGTGGGCCTGGCTACACCTTC; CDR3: CASSPGGPGYTF
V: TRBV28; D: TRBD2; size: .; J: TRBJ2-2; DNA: TGTGCCAGCAGTTTCTCTAGCGGGGGGAACGCCGGGGAGCTGTTTTTT; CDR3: CASSFSSGGNAGELFF
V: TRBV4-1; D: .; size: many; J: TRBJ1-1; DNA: TGCGCCAGCAGCCAAGTTCTTAAACTTGAAGCTTTCTTT; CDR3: CASSQVLKLEAFF
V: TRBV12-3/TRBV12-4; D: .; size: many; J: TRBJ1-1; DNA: TGTGCCAGCAGTTTAGGGGGTAGTGGGACTGAAGCTTTCTTT; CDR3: CASSLGGSGTEAFF